This passage covers 9 T cell receptor beta chains from one sample sequenced in a study of identical twins. TCRdb re-derived calls from the 5' RACE reads in MiXCR, one entry per CDR3 protein. This sample carries approximately 300,000 distinct CDR3 sequences, roughly 10% of them seen once, and the ten largest clones take approximately 6.6%. This sample was shared with a second study, whose subject was yellow fever vaccine responses in identical twins.

The sequenced sample consisted of CD8+ T cells sorted from blood. The source is a young woman in good health.

This clonotype has only a few counts. The V gene is TRBV6-5, the J gene TRBJ2-3; a possible D gene is TRBD2 (5 bases). The CDR3 is 16 amino acids. The germline V gene encodes CDR1 MNHEY and CDR2 SVGAGI. V was cut by 0 bases and J by 2 bases, with 12 bases left in between. CDR3 DNA sequence: TGTGCCAGCAGTTACTCCGCGGGCCGCGCCACAGATACGCAGTATTTT. The encoded protein is CASSYSAGRATDTQYF.

The table lists this clonotype with many counts. The chain recombines TRBV5-1 with TRBJ2-1; the D is unclear. This CDR3 is 14 amino acids long. V was cut by 0 bases and J by 7 bases, with 11 bases left in between. In germline, CDR1 is SGHRS, CDR2 YFSETQ. This CDR3 reads CASSLANLGNEQFF. The CDR3 bases are TGCGCCAGCAGCTTGGCTAATCTAGGGAATGAGCAGTTCTTC.

This clonotype was observed many times. This chain links TRBV7-9 with TRBJ2-2; D is unresolved. Trimming removed 6 bases at V and 3 bases at J, with 8 bases between. In germline, CDR1 is SEHNR, CDR2 FQNEAQ (reference sequence). This CDR3 is 13 amino acids long. The chain's CDR3 is CASRVEDTGELFF. CDR3 in DNA: TGTGCCAGCAGAGTTGAGGACACCGGGGAGCTGTTTTTT.

This clonotype was found a few times. This chain uses TRBV29-1 with TRBJ1-2; possibly TRBD1 for D (6 bases). The CDR3 has 14 residues. Trimming shortened V by 0 bases and J by 3 bases, and 11 bases separated the two germline ends. Germline V gene data show CDR1 as SQVTM and CDR2 as ANQGSEA. CDR3 amino acids: CSVEDWDTDYGYTF. CDR3 nucleotide sequence: TGCAGCGTTGAAGACTGGGACACCGACTATGGCTACACCTTC.

This clonotype was counted at least ten times. V usage is TRBV27 and J usage is TRBJ2-3; D is uncertain. The V and J ends lost 4 bases and 0 bases respectively, with 11 bases between them. This CDR3 spans 15 amino acids. CDR1 MNHEY and CDR2 SMNVEV come from the germline V gene (reference sequence). CDR3 amino acids: CASSWGSLSTDTQYF. CDR3 coding DNA: TGTGCCAGCAGTTGGGGTAGCTTAAGCACAGATACGCAGTATTTT.

V gene TRBV7-3 combines with J gene TRBJ2-3; 9 bases match TRBD2. This CDR3 is 16 amino acids long. V shed 1 base and J 0 bases; nucleotides not matched to a gene: 2. Germline CDR1 reads SGHTA; CDR2 reads FQGTGA. CDR3 protein: CASSLISGGSTDTQYF. CDR3 in DNA: TGTGCCAGCAGCTTAATCAGCGGGGGGAGCACAGATACGCAGTATTTT.

This clonotype was counted at least ten times. The chain links TRBV10-3 to TRBJ2-1, with D tentatively TRBD2 (7 bases). Germline assignment: CDR1 ENHRY and CDR2 SYGVKD. V lost 3 bases, J lost 5 bases, and 17 bases lay in between. The CDR3 extends over 16 amino acids. CDR3 amino acids: CAISERRGGADNEQFF. CDR3 coding DNA: TGTGCCATCAGTGAAAGGAGGGGGGGGGCCGACAATGAGCAGTTCTTC.

Many counts were recorded for this clonotype. This chain joins TRBV7-9 and TRBJ2-2; TRBD1 aligns across 10 bases. CDR1 SEHNR and CDR2 FQNEAQ come from the germline V gene (reference sequence). V dropped 5 bases and J dropped 1; count of bases not matched to a gene: 4. This CDR3 region has 16 residues. The CDR3 nucleotides read TGTGCCAGCAGCCCCGGGACAGGGGAGAACACCGGGGAGCTGTTTTTT. Its protein product is CASSPGTGENTGELFF.

The V gene is TRBV5-1, the J gene TRBJ2-7; TRBD2 agrees at 9 bases. The germline CDR1 and CDR2 sequences are SGHRS and YFSETQ. Trimming at V came to 4 bases and at J to 4 bases, leaving 15 bases not matched to a gene. The CDR3 extends over 17 amino acids. CDR3 sequence (DNA): TGCGCCAGCAGCCGCACACAGAGTTCGCGGGAGGGGTACGAGCAGTACTTC. Translating it yields CASSRTQSSREGYEQYF.